This TCR beta chain was profiled in a study of cytomegalovirus exposure and HLA in healthy donors. Here immunoSEQ multiplex PCR was the method, and the copy in TCRdb shows in-frame clones only, minus some. The sample comprises some 70,000 clones, around four fifths of which are singletons, and around 2.9% rests with the top ten. The CDR3 is 11 amino acids. Germline lookup yields CDR1 SQVTM and CDR2 ANQGSEA. With V trimmed by 7 bases and J by 8 bases, 5 bases remained unmatched. General observations from the study: Most TCR sequences were seen very rarely across donors, but some public TCRs occurred in many. Confirmation was obtained in vitro that a few CMV-associated chains are specific for CMV antigens. The tendency of first-cohort TCR clusters to co-occur in the roughly 120 validation repertoires was the finding of a later analysis. As was reported, the classifier diagnosed cytomegalovirus status with high specificity and sensitivity.

This clone has just a few counts. Its target is unknown. The chain is built from TRBV29-1 and TRBJ1-1; TRBD1 matches at 9 bases. Sequenced sample: PBMCs. This TCR came from a man aged 30-40 years in good health and CMV-seronegative. In DNA, the CDR3 is TGCAGCGCCGCAACAGGGGGCGAAGCTTTCTTT. Encoded protein: CSAATGGEAFF.